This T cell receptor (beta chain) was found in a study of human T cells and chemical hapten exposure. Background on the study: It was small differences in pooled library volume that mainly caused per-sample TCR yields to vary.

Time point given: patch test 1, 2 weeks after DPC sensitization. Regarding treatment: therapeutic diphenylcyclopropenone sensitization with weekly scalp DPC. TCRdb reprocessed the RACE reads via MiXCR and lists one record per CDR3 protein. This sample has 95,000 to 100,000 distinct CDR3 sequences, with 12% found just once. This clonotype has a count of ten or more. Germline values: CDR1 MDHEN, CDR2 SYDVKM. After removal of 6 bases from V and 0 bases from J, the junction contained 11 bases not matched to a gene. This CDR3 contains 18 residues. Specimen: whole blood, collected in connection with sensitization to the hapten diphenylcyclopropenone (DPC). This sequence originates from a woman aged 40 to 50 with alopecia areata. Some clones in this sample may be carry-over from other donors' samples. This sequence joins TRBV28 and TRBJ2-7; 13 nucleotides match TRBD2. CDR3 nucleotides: TGTGCCAGCAGCCCCTCCGGGACTAGCGGGGATCCCTCCTACGAGCAGTACTTC. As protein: CASSPSGTSGDPSYEQYF.